In its sample, the clone carrying this TCR beta chain was seen a few times. Antigen: not known. The CDR3 is 15 residues long. Looked up from germline, CDR1 is SGHNT and CDR2 is YENEEA. Trimming removed 1 base from V and 0 bases from J, with 7 bases in between. Treatment specified: oral pan-JAK inhibitor, 5-10 mg twice daily. This sample stems from a study of CD8+ T cells in alopecia areata. Background on the study: Tofacitinib exposure lasted 6 to 18 months, followed by 6 months off drug. Study observations and caveats: Tissue-resident alphabeta T cells belonging to normal skin likewise get sequenced within scalp specimens. Compared with mice, patients displayed less clear TCR sharing, possibly for HLA-related reasons.

TCR sequencing used cDNA made by reverse transcription of extracted RNA. Repertoires were generated with immunoSEQ multiplex PCR, while TCRdb's copy carries only in-frame clones and drops some. The sample includes 270,000 or so clones, more than 45% seen only once; the top ten take around 1.8%. The gene calls are TRBV11-3 and TRBJ1-3; D remains ambiguous. This TCR was sampled from a human donor with alopecia areata. Material: CD4+ T cells sorted from blood, obtained at week 24, from a patient treated with tofacitinib. Here the CDR3 reads CASSLGGTSGNTIYF. The CDR3, as DNA: TGTGCCAGCAGCTTAGGAGGCACCTCTGGAAACACCATATATTTT.